Listed here are 16 T cell receptor beta chains from one sample, sequenced in a study of shared clonotypes between healthy human individuals. Selected positively for CCR7 and CD45RO-negative, naive CD8 cells excluded terminally differentiated effector memory CD45RA+ cells. TCRdb's table, derived via immunoSEQ multiplex PCR, lists solely in-frame clones and lacks some. The table lists millions of clones, about 95% of them singletons. The sequenced sample was naive CD8+ T cells sorted from blood. These receptors originate from a man younger than 35 in good health.

The table lists this clone with a count of one. The chain is built from TRBV14 and TRBJ2-5; no clear D gene. CDR1 SGHDN and CDR2 FVKESK come from the germline V gene. The V and J ends lost 1 base and 1 base respectively, with 13 bases between them. The CDR3 has 16 amino acids. The CDR3 DNA sequence: TGTGCCAGCAGCCAAGCGCCCCGTGAGCCCCAAGAGACCCAGTACTTC. This encodes CASSQAPREPQETQYF.

This clone has only one observation. The sample contains more than one DNA sequence encoding this CDR3. The chain uses TRBV27 and TRBJ2-3, with D possibly TRBD2 on 5 matching bases. Trimming took off 3 bases at V and 4 bases at J, with 11 bases between the two ends. This CDR3 is 14 amino acids long. CDR1 and CDR2 (germline): MNHEY, SMNVEV (reference sequence). CDR3 nucleotides: TGTGCCAGCAGTTTCACCGGAGGCGCAGATACGCAGTATTTT. Amino acid sequence: CASSFTGGADTQYF.

This chain joins TRBV11-2 and TRBJ2-7; TRBD2 agrees at 11 bases. The CDR3 has 17 amino acids. From germline, CDR1 is SGHAT and CDR2 FQNNGV. Trimming cost V 1 base and J 4 bases; bases outside gene matches: 9. DNA of the CDR3: TGTGCCAGCAGCTTAGCTCTGGGACTAGCGGAGCTGTACGAGCAGTACTTC. Amino acids: CASSLALGLAELYEQYF.

A remark on this clone: An end of the junction differs from the germline gene, which may be a read error. Other nucleotide sequences in the sample specify the same CDR3. The gene calls are TRBV6-5 and TRBJ1-2, with D perhaps TRBD1 (5 bases). CDR1 is MNHEY, CDR2 SVGAGI, per germline. The CDR3 has 14 amino acids. CDR3 coding DNA: TGTGCCAGCAGTGCCCCCGGGGGGGACTATGGTTACACCTTC. It encodes CASSAPGGDYGYTF.

The chain carries TRBV6-5 and TRBJ1-2; 8 nucleotides match TRBD1. The ends lost 5 bases at V and 7 bases at J; junction bases unmatched: 9. CDR3 length equals 14 residues. Germline V CDR1 and CDR2: MNHEY, SVGAGI. The CDR3 DNA sequence: TGTGCCAGCAGTGTGACAGGGGAAAACAGTGGCTACACCTTC. This encodes CASSVTGENSGYTF.

This chain joins TRBV27 and TRBJ2-3; D is undetermined. The V gene's germline CDR1 is MNHEY and CDR2 SMNVEV (reference sequence). This CDR3 has 14 residues. Trimming took 4 bases from V and 3 from J, leaving 11 bases between them. The CDR3 loop reads CASSSLSETDTQYF. CDR3 coding DNA: TGTGCCAGCAGTTCTCTTTCGGAGACAGATACGCAGTATTTT.

This clone was seen just once. The sample holds other DNA sequences that translate to the same CDR3. V and J are TRBV5-6 and TRBJ2-7; D assignment may be TRBD1 or TRBD2 (6 bases each). The CDR3 is 12 residues long. V lost 2 bases and J lost 7, with 10 bases in between. Germline V gives CDR1 SGHDT, CDR2 YYEEEE. The CDR3 region is CASSLGGSEQYF. The CDR3 region has the DNA TGTGCCAGCAGCTTAGGGGGGAGTGAGCAGTACTTC.

V gene TRBV28 combines with J gene TRBJ1-6; TRBD1 is a possible D gene (6 bases). Germline-derived CDR1 and CDR2 are MDHEN and SYDVKM. The CDR3 contains 17 residues. V shed 1 base and J shed 6 bases, with 16 bases lying between them. The CDR3 spells CASSLSSGGRSNSPLHF. The CDR3 DNA reads as TGTGCCAGCAGTTTATCGTCGGGGGGCAGAAGTAATTCACCCCTCCACTTT.

CDR3 residues: CASSLLGGTNGYTF. In nucleotides, the CDR3 is TGTGCCAGCAGCCTATTGGGGGGGACGAATGGCTACACCTTC. The V and J genes are TRBV7-6 and TRBJ1-2; D possibly corresponds to TRBD1 (5 bases). Per the germline V gene, CDR1 is SGHVS and CDR2 is FNYEAQ. The CDR3 is made up of 14 amino acids. The V gene lost 5 bases and the J gene lost 6 bases, with 16 bases spanning the gap.

V usage is TRBV28 and J usage is TRBJ1-3; no definite D call. The CDR3 is 14 amino acids. Germline CDR1 MDHEN, CDR2 SYDVKM. The germline V and J ends were trimmed by 3 bases and 3 bases, with 9 bases remaining between them. The CDR3 loop reads CASSLTVFGNTIYF. The DNA of the CDR3 is TGTGCCAGCAGTTTGACCGTTTTTGGAAACACCATATATTTT.

This clone was recorded once. The chain couples TRBV7-9 to TRBJ2-5, with 11 nucleotides matching TRBD2. Germline-derived CDR1 and CDR2 are SEHNR and FQNEAQ (reference sequence). V lost 5 bases, J lost 2 bases, and 4 bases stayed unmatched. CDR3 length: 15 residues. The CDR3 protein is CASSIGTSGQETQYF. As DNA, the CDR3 is TGTGCCAGCAGCATTGGGACTAGCGGACAAGAGACCCAGTACTTC.

The chain has TRBV19 and TRBJ1-5; no clear D gene. The CDR3 extends over 14 amino acids. V gave up 0 bases and J gave up 7 bases, with 10 bases separating them. Germline V CDR1 and CDR2: LNHDA, SQIVND (reference sequence). The CDR3 nucleotides are TGTGCCAGTAGTATAGATGGGGAGATACAGCCCCAGCATTTT. Amino acid sequence: CASSIDGEIQPQHF.

This rearrangement joins TRBV4-1 to TRBJ2-1; 14 bases are a match to TRBD2. The length of the CDR3 is 19 residues. With 0 bases clipped from V and 8 bases from J, the junction kept 12 bases outside the gene matches. Germline assignment: CDR1 MGHRA and CDR2 YSYEKL. The CDR3 sequence is CASSQEGTSGGGGSYEQFF. In nucleotides, the CDR3 is TGCGCCAGCAGCCAAGAAGGGACTAGCGGGGGCGGAGGAAGTTATGAGCAGTTCTTC.

This clone was recorded only once. Other nucleotide sequences from this sample produce the same CDR3. CDR3 in DNA: TGTGCCAGCAGTTTATCGGCGGGGACAGTCTCCTACGAGCAGTACTTC. It encodes CASSLSAGTVSYEQYF. The V and J genes are TRBV27 and TRBJ2-7; tentatively, D is TRBD1 (7 bases). The V gene lost 0 bases and the J gene lost 0 bases, with 12 bases spanning the gap. CDR1 and CDR2 (germline): MNHEY, SMNVEV (reference sequence). The CDR3 loop spans 16 amino acids.

V usage is TRBV6-1 and J usage is TRBJ1-6; D is undetermined. CDR3 length equals 14 residues. CDR1 is MNHNS, CDR2 SASEGT, per germline. V shed 4 bases and J shed 7 bases, with 11 bases lying between them. The CDR3 loop reads CASSASGDNSPLHF. The CDR3 DNA reads as TGTGCCAGCAGTGCCTCAGGCGACAATTCACCCCTCCACTTT.

The rearrangement joins TRBV30 to TRBJ1-1, with a tentative D call TRBD1 (6 bases). V was shortened by 0 bases and J by 0 bases, with 23 bases between the two germline ends. The germline gives CDR1 GTSNPN, CDR2 SVGIG (reference sequence). There are 19 residues in the CDR3. The CDR3 here is CAWSVPSDLQGWMNTEAFF. Written as DNA, the CDR3 is TGTGCCTGGAGTGTTCCTTCCGATCTACAGGGATGGATGAACACTGAAGCTTTCTTT.